This T cell receptor beta chain originates from a study of T cell changes during pregnancy in multiple sclerosis. Assay: immunoSEQ multiplex PCR; the TCRdb copy retains only in-frame clones and omits some. The table has around 100,000 clones, about 90% seen once. The CDR3 loop spans 16 amino acids. Germline CDR1 is SGHRS and CDR2 is YFSETQ. V was clipped by 1 base and J by 7 bases; unmatched bases: 7. The source of this sequence is a female donor with multiple sclerosis, enrolled in a pregnancy study. The V gene is TRBV5-1, the J gene TRBJ2-2; 10 bases are shared with TRBD2. The sequenced sample was peripheral blood, obtained after pregnancy. CDR3 nucleotide sequence: TGCGCCAGCAGCTTGCAGCGGGGGGGCCTAAACGGGGAGCTGTTTTTT. It is translated as CASSLQRGGLNGELFF.